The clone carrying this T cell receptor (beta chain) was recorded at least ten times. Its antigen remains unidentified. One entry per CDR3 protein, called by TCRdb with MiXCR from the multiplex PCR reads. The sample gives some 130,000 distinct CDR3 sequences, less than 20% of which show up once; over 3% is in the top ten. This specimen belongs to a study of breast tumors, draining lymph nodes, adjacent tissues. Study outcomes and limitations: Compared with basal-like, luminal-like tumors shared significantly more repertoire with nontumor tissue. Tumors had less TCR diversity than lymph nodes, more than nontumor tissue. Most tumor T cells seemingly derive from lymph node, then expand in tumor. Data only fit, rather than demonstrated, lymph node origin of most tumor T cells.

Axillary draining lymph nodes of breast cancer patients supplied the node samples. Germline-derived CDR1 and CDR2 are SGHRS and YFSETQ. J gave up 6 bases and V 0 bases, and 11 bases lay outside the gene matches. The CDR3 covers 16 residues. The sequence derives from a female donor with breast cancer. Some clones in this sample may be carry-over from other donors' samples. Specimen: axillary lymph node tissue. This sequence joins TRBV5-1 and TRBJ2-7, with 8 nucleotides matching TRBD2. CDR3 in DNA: TGCGCCAGCAGCTTGGCGGGAGCGGGAGTGAAATTCGAGCAGTACTTC. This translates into CASSLAGAGVKFEQYF.